The present TCR beta chain was sequenced within a study of T cell changes during pregnancy in multiple sclerosis. Assay used: immunoSEQ multiplex PCR; TCRdb lists only in-frame clones, some missing. The sample holds about 75,000 clones, around 92% seen once. This CDR3 has 13 amino acids. Germline CDR1 reads LNHDA; CDR2 reads SQIVND (reference sequence). Trimming removed 6 bases from V and 1 base from J, with 9 bases in between. The chain carries TRBV19 and TRBJ1-2, with D possibly being TRBD1 (6 bases). The sequencing used peripheral blood, collected in the first trimester of pregnancy. The receptor was isolated from a female donor in good health, enrolled as a control in a pregnancy study. CDR3: CASSLGGNYGYTF. CDR3 nucleotides: TGTGCCAGTAGCCTAGGGGGTAACTATGGCTACACCTTC.